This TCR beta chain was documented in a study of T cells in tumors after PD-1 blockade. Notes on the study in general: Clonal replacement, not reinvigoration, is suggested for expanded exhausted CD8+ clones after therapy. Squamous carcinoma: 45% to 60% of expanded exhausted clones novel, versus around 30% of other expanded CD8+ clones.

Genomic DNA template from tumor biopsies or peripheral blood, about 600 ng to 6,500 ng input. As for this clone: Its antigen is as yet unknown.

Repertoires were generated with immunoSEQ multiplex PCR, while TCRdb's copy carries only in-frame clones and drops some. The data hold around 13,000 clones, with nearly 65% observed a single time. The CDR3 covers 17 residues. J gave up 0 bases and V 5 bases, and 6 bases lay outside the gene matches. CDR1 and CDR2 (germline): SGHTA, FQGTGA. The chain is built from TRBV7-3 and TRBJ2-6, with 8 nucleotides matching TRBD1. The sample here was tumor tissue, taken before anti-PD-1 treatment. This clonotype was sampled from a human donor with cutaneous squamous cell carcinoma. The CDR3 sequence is CASSTRQGPSGANVLTF. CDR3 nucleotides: TGTGCCAGCAGCACCCGACAGGGGCCCTCTGGGGCCAACGTCCTGACTTTC.